This T cell receptor beta chain was profiled in a study of beta chain features in type 1 diabetes. Points from the study as a whole: When Type 1 diabetes patients were examined, their TCRB CDR3s proved moderately but significantly shorter in all four CD4+ subsets.

Remarks on this clone: The antigen is undetermined.

As every portion of the isolated RNA was reverse transcribed, the sequencing read expressed TCRB transcripts. TCRdb's table, derived via immunoSEQ multiplex PCR, lists solely in-frame clones and lacks some. The sample includes a few hundred thousand clones, approximately 15% of them seen just once. The V and J ends lost 6 bases and 6 bases respectively, with 17 bases between them. The CDR3 runs 15 residues. CDR1 is MDHEN, CDR2 SYDVKM, per germline. The receptor's source is a man younger than 35 with type 1 diabetes. Sequencing was performed on naive CD4+ T cells from blood. The rearrangement links TRBV28 to TRBJ2-2; possibly TRBD2 for D (6 bases). The CDR3 DNA follows: TGTGCCAGCAGCACCCCGGGACTCCCCGCCGGGGAGCTGTTTTTT. Its protein product is CASSTPGLPAGELFF.